Each of the 22 T cell receptor beta chains below was sequenced from the same sample in a study of blood T cell repertoires in COVID-19. Clones were sequenced by immunoSEQ multiplex PCR, and TCRdb holds only the in-frame ones, with some missing. Counted here are some 60,000 clones, 91% occurring once; the ten biggest clones make up approximately 2.1%. Sequenced: peripheral blood. These receptor sequences come from a man aged 55-75 years with acute or convalescent COVID-19.

V usage is TRBV6-2 or TRBV6-3 and J usage is TRBJ1-4; tentative D call: TRBD1 (5 bases). Trimming left V 3 bases short and J 10 bases short, with 27 bases between. The CDR3 runs 18 residues. The germline V gene encodes CDR1 MNHEY and CDR2 SVGEGT. CDR3 sequence reads: CASSYRGVARTQLGKLFF. The CDR3, as DNA: TGTGCCAGCAGTTATCGGGGGGTGGCCCGAACCCAATTGGGAAAACTGTTTTTT.

The chain is built from TRBV5-1 and TRBJ2-5, with TRBD2 matching 8 bases. This CDR3 is 15 amino acids long. Looked up from germline, CDR1 is SGHRS and CDR2 is YFSETQ. With 4 bases clipped from V and 2 bases from J, the junction kept 7 bases outside the gene matches. The CDR3, as DNA: TGCGCCAGCAGCCCCGGGACTAGAGTTCAAGAGACCCAGTACTTC. Its translation is CASSPGTRVQETQYF. Full variable domain (remainder filled in from reference TRBV5-1 and TRBJ2-5): KAGVTQTPRYLIKTRGQQVTLSCSPISGHRSVSWYQQTPGQGLQFLFEYFSETQRNKGNFPGRFSGRQFSNSRSEMNVSTLELGDSALYLCASSPGTRVQETQYFGPGTRLLVL.

The V gene is TRBV28, the J gene TRBJ2-7; weak D call: TRBD1 (5 bases). The CDR3 has 13 amino acids. V lost 3 bases and J 1 base, leaving 7 bases between the germline ends. Germline V CDR1 and CDR2: MDHEN, SYDVKM. The CDR3 nucleotides are TGTGCCAGCAGTTTCCAGGGATCCTACGAGCAGTACTTC. Protein product: CASSFQGSYEQYF. Together with reference TRBV28 and TRBJ2-7, the CDR3 gives the full variable domain: DVKVTQSSRYLVKRTGEKVFLECVQDMDHENMFWYRQDPGLGLRLIYFSYDVKMKEKGDIPEGYSVSREKKERFSLILESASTNQTSMYLCASSFQGSYEQYFGPGTRLTVT.

The chain employs TRBV6-5 and TRBJ1-2; no clear D. This CDR3 spans 15 amino acids. Trimming shortened V by 5 bases and J by 0 bases, and 13 bases separated the two germline ends. CDR1 and CDR2 from the germline V gene are MNHEY and SVGAGI. CDR3 nucleotide sequence: TGTGCCAGCAGTCGGGCCGGGGAAGCTAACTATGGCTACACCTTC. This gives the protein CASSRAGEANYGYTF.

The chain links TRBV5-4 to TRBJ1-2; 7 bases are shared with TRBD1. The CDR3 has 14 amino acids. With 3 bases clipped from V and 0 bases from J, the junction kept 2 bases outside the gene matches. Looked up from germline, CDR1 is SGHNT and CDR2 is YYREEE (reference sequence). CDR3 in DNA: TGTGCCAGCAGCTGGGACAGCACTAACTATGGCTACACCTTC. This gives the protein CASSWDSTNYGYTF.

This rearrangement joins TRBV12-3 or TRBV12-4 to TRBJ1-1; perhaps TRBD1 as D (5 bases). Trimming took 7 bases from V and 5 from J, leaving 14 bases between them. The CDR3 spans 13 residues. CDR3 region: CASTPGGRTEAFF. DNA for the CDR3: TGTGCCAGCACGCCGGGGGGACGGACTGAAGCTTTCTTT.

The rearrangement links TRBV6-2 or TRBV6-3 to TRBJ2-7; TRBD1 aligns across 9 bases. The V gene end was trimmed by 4 bases and the J gene end by 2 bases; junction bases not matched to a gene: 9. The V gene's germline CDR1 is MNHEY and CDR2 SVGEGT. The CDR3 is 16 residues long. The CDR3 reads CASSSTGGYYPYEQYF. CDR3 DNA sequence: TGTGCCAGCAGTTCCACAGGGGGCTACTACCCCTACGAGCAGTACTTC.

The genes are TRBV7-3 and TRBJ2-3; 10 positions agree with TRBD2. The CDR3 has 15 residues. In germline, CDR1 is SGHTA, CDR2 FQGTGA. Trimming at V came to 5 bases and at J to 5 bases, leaving 7 bases not matched to a gene. The CDR3 sequence is CASSPSGRAGDTQYF. CDR3 DNA: TGTGCCAGCAGCCCCAGCGGGAGGGCCGGAGATACGCAGTATTTT.

The V gene is TRBV9, the J gene TRBJ2-2; maybe TRBD1 (6 bases). The germline V and J ends were trimmed by 4 bases and 0 bases, with 13 bases remaining between them. The CDR3 consists of 16 residues. Germline loops: CDR1 SGDLS, CDR2 YYNGEE. The CDR3 reads CASSYRAPANTGELFF. Written as DNA, the CDR3 is TGTGCCAGCAGCTACAGGGCCCCAGCGAACACCGGGGAGCTGTTTTTT.

V is TRBV19 and J is TRBJ1-1; 7 nucleotides line up with TRBD1. This CDR3 has 14 amino acids. From germline, CDR1 is LNHDA and CDR2 SQIVND (reference sequence). Trimming at V came to 8 bases and at J to 1 base, leaving 7 bases not matched to a gene. CDR3 bases: TGTGCCAGTGGAACCCGGACAGGGAACACTGAAGCTTTCTTT. As protein: CASGTRTGNTEAFF.

In its sample, this clone was seen a few times. The rearrangement links TRBV11-2 to TRBJ2-1, with D possibly TRBD2 on 5 matching bases. Per germline, CDR1 SGHAT and CDR2 FQNNGV. This CDR3 spans 13 amino acids. The V end lost 2 bases, the J end lost 9 bases, and 11 bases lay between the germline ends. This chain's CDR3 is CASSLRLGGEQFF. The CDR3 nucleotides read TGTGCCAGCAGCTTAAGGCTAGGAGGTGAGCAGTTCTTC.

This chain joins TRBV2 and TRBJ1-1; no definite D call. Germline loops: CDR1 SNHLY, CDR2 FYNNEI. Trimming pared 8 bases from V and 3 bases from J, leaving 13 bases between. This CDR3 is 13 amino acids long. This chain's CDR3 is CASLRSQDTEAFF. CDR3 nucleotides: TGTGCCAGCCTCCGATCCCAGGACACTGAAGCTTTCTTT.

J is TRBJ1-6 and V is TRBV3-1 (or the pseudogene TRBV3-2); D gene uncertain. Germline assignment: CDR1 LGHDT and CDR2 YNNKEL (reference sequence). V shed 2 bases and J shed 9 bases, with 11 bases lying between them. The CDR3 sequence is 14 residues long. CDR3 coding DNA: TGTGCCAGCAGCCAACGGGAGAGTCGTTCACCCCTCCACTTT. This encodes CASSQRESRSPLHF.

The chain has TRBV7-2 and TRBJ2-5; tentatively, D is TRBD2 (6 bases). Looked up from germline, CDR1 is SGHTA and CDR2 is FQGNSA. Trimming removed 5 bases at V and 5 bases at J, with 15 bases between. This CDR3 region has 14 residues. DNA of the CDR3: TGTGCCAGCAGCCCGTCGCGGGATGGGGAGACCCAGTACTTC. Translating gives CASSPSRDGETQYF.

The chain combines TRBV30 with TRBJ1-5; tentative D call: TRBD1 (6 bases). The CDR3 length is 14 residues. Germline loops: CDR1 GTSNPN, CDR2 SVGIG (reference sequence). V gave up 8 bases and J gave up 2 bases, with 16 bases separating them. As DNA, the CDR3 is TGTGCCGCACAGGGATTCGATGGCAATCAGCCCCAGCATTTT. Amino acid sequence: CAAQGFDGNQPQHF.

This clone was observed a few times. The chain has TRBV28 and TRBJ2-7; TRBD1 matches at 7 bases. CDR3 length equals 15 residues. V gave up 4 bases and J gave up 5 bases; unmatched junction bases: 11. Germline CDR1 reads MDHEN; CDR2 reads SYDVKM. CDR3 residues: CASSYPGTVVDEQYF. The CDR3 nucleotides are TGTGCCAGCAGTTATCCCGGGACAGTAGTCGACGAGCAGTACTTC.

The chain has TRBV5-1 and TRBJ2-5, with a possible D match to TRBD1 (8 bases). Germline values: CDR1 SGHRS, CDR2 YFSETQ. V dropped 4 bases and J dropped 6 bases, with 19 bases sitting between them. The CDR3 runs to 15 residues. The chain's CDR3 is CASSTTTGEGKTQYF. The CDR3 region has the DNA TGCGCCAGCAGCACTACGACAGGGGAGGGGAAGACCCAGTACTTC.

This clone was counted once. The rearrangement uses TRBV18 and TRBJ2-1, with 8 bases that match TRBD2. The CDR3 totals 16 residues. V lost 3 bases to trimming and J lost 7 bases; unmatched junction nucleotides: 11. CDR1 and CDR2 (germline): KGHSH, LQKENI. CDR3 loop: CASSPGTTGGENEQFF. CDR3 DNA sequence: TGTGCCAGCTCACCGGGAACCACGGGAGGGGAGAATGAGCAGTTCTTC. Drawing the rest from reference TRBV18 and TRBJ2-1, the complete variable domain is NAGVMQNPRHLVRRRGQEARLRCSPMKGHSHVYWYRQLPEEGLKFMVYLQKENIIDESGMPKERFSAEFPKEGPSILRIQQVVRGDSAAYFCASSPGTTGGENEQFFGPGTRLTVL.

The chain carries TRBV21-1 and TRBJ2-1; TRBD1 reflects the table's D call only, with no check against the DNA. TRBV21-1 is given as a pseudogene. This CDR3 has 14 amino acids. The CDR3 nucleotides read TGTGCCAGCAGCAAAGATAACAGGGAGAGAGAGCAGTTCTTC. Its translation is CASSKDNREREQFF.

V gene TRBV19 combines with J gene TRBJ2-6; 11 nucleotides align to TRBD1. There are 18 residues in the CDR3. V shed 6 bases, J shed 0 bases, and the junction held 7 bases outside the gene matches. Germline V lookup: CDR1 LNHDA, CDR2 SQIVND (reference sequence). CDR3 sequence reads: CASRGTGGYYSGANVLTF. The CDR3 DNA follows: TGTGCCAGTAGGGGGACAGGGGGGTACTACTCTGGGGCCAACGTCCTGACTTTC.

The rearrangement joins TRBV7-3 to TRBJ2-2, with TRBD1 as a possible D gene (6 bases). Germline loops: CDR1 SGHTA, CDR2 FQGTGA. The CDR3 has 15 amino acids. Trimming took 3 bases from V and 1 from J, leaving 9 bases between them. In DNA form, the CDR3 reads TGTGCCAGCAGCTTGCTAGGGGGGAACACCGGGGAGCTGTTTTTT. It codes for CASSLLGGNTGELFF.

V and J are TRBV5-5 and TRBJ1-3, with D tentatively TRBD1 (5 bases). The V end lost 3 bases, the J end lost 2 bases, and 15 bases lay between the germline ends. There are 16 residues in the CDR3. The germline V gene encodes CDR1 SGHKS and CDR2 YYEKEE (reference sequence). CDR3 DNA: TGTGCCAGCAGCTCCGTATCCGGGACTCCTGGAAACACCATATATTTT. Its translation is CASSSVSGTPGNTIYF.